The rows below give T cell receptor beta chains drawn from one sample of a study of T cells in Graves' hyperthyroidism and ophthalmopathy. MiXCR, applied by TCRdb to the multiplex PCR reads, yields one record per CDR3 protein. The table records a few hundred thousand distinct CDR3 sequences, roughly 25% of them present only once. Source material: blood. These receptors were obtained from a man aged 50 to 59 with Graves' hyperthyroidism. Both conserved end residues are part of each CDR3. D genes are given only for firm matches. Rows may omit the clone size; those that give it use once, few, many or a size class.

J: TRBJ2-3; length: 15; D: TRBD2; size: many; V: TRBV20-1; DNA: TGCAGTGCTAGAGGGGATCTAGCGGGAACAGATACGCAGTATTTT; CDR3: CSARGDLAGTDTQYF
J: TRBJ2-3; length: 14; D: TRBD2; size: many; V: TRBV5-1; DNA: TGCGCCAGCACCAGAACTAGCGGGACAGATACGCAGTATTTT; CDR3: CASTRTSGTDTQYF
J: TRBJ2-5; length: 15; D: TRBD2; size: few; V: TRBV6-2/TRBV6-3; DNA: TGTGCCACCCAAACCGGGACTAGCCTTCATGAGACCCAGTACTTC; CDR3: CATQTGTSLHETQYF
J: TRBJ2-5; length: 15; D: -; size: few; V: TRBV15; DNA: TGTGCCACCAGCAGAGGAGGCGCCAGGGGAGAGACCCAGTACTTC; CDR3: CATSRGGARGETQYF
J: TRBJ2-1; length: 19; D: TRBD2; size: -; V: TRBV15; DNA: TGTGCCACCAGCAGAGCGGGACTAGTGGGAGGGAGCTCCTACAATGAGCAGTTCTTC; CDR3: CATSRAGLVGGSSYNEQFF
J: TRBJ1-6; length: 15; D: -; size: -; V: TRBV6-1; DNA: TGTGCCAGCAGTGGATTGACAGGAGCGATTCAGGCCCTCCACTTT; CDR3: CASSGLTGAIQALHF
J: TRBJ2-5; length: 13; D: -; size: -; V: TRBV5-6; DNA: TGTGCCAGCAGCTTTTATCTCGGAGAGACCCAGTACTTC; CDR3: CASSFYLGETQYF
J: TRBJ2-3; length: 15; D: TRBD2; size: many; V: TRBV3-1; DNA: TGTGCCAGCAGCCATGCTAGCGGGAGTCTGGATACGCAGTATTTT; CDR3: CASSHASGSLDTQYF
J: TRBJ2-2; length: 16; D: TRBD1; size: -; V: TRBV2; DNA: TGTGCCAGCAGTGAGGACAGGGTGGTCGGCACCGGGGAGCTGTTTTTT; CDR3: CASSEDRVVGTGELFF
J: TRBJ2-1; length: 19; D: -; size: -; V: TRBV11-3; DNA: TGTGCCAGCAGCTTAGATAGTCCGGGCGCGGGAAGAGTCTACAATGAGCAGTTCTTC; CDR3: CASSLDSPGAGRVYNEQFF
J: TRBJ2-5; length: 14; D: -; size: many; V: TRBV2; DNA: TGTGCCAGCAAATCAGGGGGGAACCAAGAGACCCAGTACTTC; CDR3: CASKSGGNQETQYF
J: TRBJ2-1; length: 15; D: TRBD2; size: -; V: TRBV7-9; DNA: TGTGCCAGCAGCGTACTAGCGGGAGTTAGAGATGAGCAGTTCTTC; CDR3: CASSVLAGVRDEQFF
J: TRBJ2-2; length: 14; D: -; size: -; V: TRBV19; DNA: TGTGCCAGTAGTGCACAGGGAAACACCGGGGAGCTGTTTTTT; CDR3: CASSAQGNTGELFF
J: TRBJ1-1; length: 14; D: -; size: few; V: TRBV6-1; DNA: TGTGCCAGCAGCGCAAGCTTCATGAACACTGAAGCTTTCTTT; CDR3: CASSASFMNTEAFF
J: TRBJ2-3; length: 13; D: -; size: many; V: TRBV5-1; DNA: TGCGCCAGCAGCGGTTCTAGCACAGATACGCAGTATTTT; CDR3: CASSGSSTDTQYF
J: TRBJ2-5; length: 19; D: TRBD2; size: -; V: TRBV11-2; DNA: TGTGCCAGCAACTTAGGGTCGGGGAAACTAGCGGGATCCCAAGAGACCCAGTACTTC; CDR3: CASNLGSGKLAGSQETQYF
J: TRBJ2-3; length: 13; D: -; size: many; V: TRBV27; DNA: TGTGCCAGCAGTTTCAGGGTTGCAGATACGCAGTATTTT; CDR3: CASSFRVADTQYF
J: TRBJ1-2; length: 11; D: -; size: -; V: TRBV20-1; DNA: TGCAGTGCTAGAAGTTCCTATGGCTACACCTTC; CDR3: CSARSSYGYTF
J: TRBJ2-7; length: 13; D: -; size: many; V: TRBV5-1; DNA: TGCGCCAGCAGCTCCATGTGGGGCCCGGAGCAGTACTTC; CDR3: CASSSMWGPEQYF
J: TRBJ1-3; length: 13; D: -; size: -; V: TRBV6-1; DNA: TGTGCCAGCAGGACCACAGCAGGAAACACCATATATTTT; CDR3: CASRTTAGNTIYF
J: TRBJ2-2; length: 15; D: -; size: few; V: TRBV11-2; DNA: TGTGCCAGCAGCTTAGAGGGGGCAGCCACCGGGGAGCTGTTTTTT; CDR3: CASSLEGAATGELFF
J: TRBJ2-5; length: 13; D: TRBD1; size: few; V: TRBV13; DNA: TGTGCCAGCAGCTCTAGACAGGGGTTGACCCAGTACTTC; CDR3: CASSSRQGLTQYF
J: TRBJ2-5; length: 13; D: -; size: -; V: TRBV5-1; DNA: TGCGCCAGCAGCTTGTCAGCTCAAGAGACCCAGTACTTC; CDR3: CASSLSAQETQYF
J: TRBJ1-1; length: 14; D: -; size: -; V: TRBV28; DNA: TGTGCCAGCCTGGTAGGGGGGGGGCCCACTGAAGCTTTCTTT; CDR3: CASLVGGGPTEAFF
J: TRBJ2-2; length: 15; D: -; size: -; V: TRBV9; DNA: TGTGCCAGCAGCGGGTTAGCGGCTGCCCCCGGGGAGCTGTTTTTT; CDR3: CASSGLAAAPGELFF
J: TRBJ1-2; length: 13; D: -; size: few; V: TRBV7-9; DNA: TGTGCCAGCAGCGTACGTGATAACTATGGCTACACCTTC; CDR3: CASSVRDNYGYTF
J: TRBJ2-1; length: 16; D: TRBD2; size: few; V: TRBV13; DNA: TGTGCCAGCAGCCTTAGCGGGAAGAGCTCCTACAATGAGCAGTTCTTC; CDR3: CASSLSGKSSYNEQFF
J: TRBJ1-2; length: 13; D: -; size: many; V: TRBV5-1; DNA: TGCGCCAGCAGCGCGATGGGGACTGTCGGCTACACCTTC; CDR3: CASSAMGTVGYTF